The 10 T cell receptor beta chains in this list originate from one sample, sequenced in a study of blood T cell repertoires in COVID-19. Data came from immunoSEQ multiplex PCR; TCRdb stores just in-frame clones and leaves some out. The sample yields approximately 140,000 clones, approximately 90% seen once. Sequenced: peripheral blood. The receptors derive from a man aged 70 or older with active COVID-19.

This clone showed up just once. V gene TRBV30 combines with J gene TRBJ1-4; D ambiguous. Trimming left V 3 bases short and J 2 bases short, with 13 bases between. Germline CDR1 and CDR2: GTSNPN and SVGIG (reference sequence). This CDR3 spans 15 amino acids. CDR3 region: CAWSPRGRTNEKLFF. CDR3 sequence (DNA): TGTGCCTGGAGCCCCCGAGGGAGGACTAATGAAAAACTGTTTTTT.

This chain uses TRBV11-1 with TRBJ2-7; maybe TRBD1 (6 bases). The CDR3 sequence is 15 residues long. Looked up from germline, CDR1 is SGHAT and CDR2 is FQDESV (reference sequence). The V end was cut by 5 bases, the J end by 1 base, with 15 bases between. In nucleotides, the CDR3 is TGTGCCAGCAGCCCCACCCTACAGGGTTCCTACGAGCAGTACTTC. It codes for CASSPTLQGSYEQYF.

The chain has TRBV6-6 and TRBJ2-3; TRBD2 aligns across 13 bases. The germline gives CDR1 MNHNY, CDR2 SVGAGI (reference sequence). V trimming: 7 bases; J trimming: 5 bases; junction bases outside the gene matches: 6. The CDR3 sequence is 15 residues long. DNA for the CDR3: TGTGCCAGCATTGGACTAGCGGGAGTAAAAGATACGCAGTATTTT. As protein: CASIGLAGVKDTQYF.

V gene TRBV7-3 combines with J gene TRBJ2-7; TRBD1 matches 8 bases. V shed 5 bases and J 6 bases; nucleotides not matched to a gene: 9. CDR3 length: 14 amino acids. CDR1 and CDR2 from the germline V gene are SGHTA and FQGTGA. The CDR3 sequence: CASSPDRGRGEQYF. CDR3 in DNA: TGTGCCAGCAGCCCTGACAGGGGTAGGGGCGAGCAGTACTTC.

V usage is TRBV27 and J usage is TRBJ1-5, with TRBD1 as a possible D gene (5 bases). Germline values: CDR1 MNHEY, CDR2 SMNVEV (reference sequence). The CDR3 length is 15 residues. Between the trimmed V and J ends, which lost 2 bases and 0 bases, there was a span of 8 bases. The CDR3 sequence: CASSLRGDSNQPQHF. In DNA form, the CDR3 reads TGTGCCAGCAGTTTACGGGGGGATAGCAATCAGCCCCAGCATTTT.

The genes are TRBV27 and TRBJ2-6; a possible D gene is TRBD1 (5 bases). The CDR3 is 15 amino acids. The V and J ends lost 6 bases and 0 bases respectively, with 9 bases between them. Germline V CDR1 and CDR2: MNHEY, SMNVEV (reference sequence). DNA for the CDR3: TGTGCCAGCAGCCCTACAGGCTCTGGGGCCAACGTCCTGACTTTC. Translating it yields CASSPTGSGANVLTF.

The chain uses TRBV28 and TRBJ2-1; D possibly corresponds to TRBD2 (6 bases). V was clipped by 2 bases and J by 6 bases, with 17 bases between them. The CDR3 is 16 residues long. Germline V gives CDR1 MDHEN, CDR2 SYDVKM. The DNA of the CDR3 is TGTGCCAGCAGTTTAGGGGGGAGTTCGCGCCGCAATGAGCAGTTCTTC. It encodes CASSLGGSSRRNEQFF.

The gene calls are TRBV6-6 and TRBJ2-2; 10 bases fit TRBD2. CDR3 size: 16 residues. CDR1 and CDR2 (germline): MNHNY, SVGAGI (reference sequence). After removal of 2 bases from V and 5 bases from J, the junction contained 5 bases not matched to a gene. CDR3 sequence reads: CASSYGLAGETGELFF. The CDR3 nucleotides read TGTGCCAGCAGTTACGGTCTAGCGGGAGAGACCGGGGAGCTGTTTTTT.

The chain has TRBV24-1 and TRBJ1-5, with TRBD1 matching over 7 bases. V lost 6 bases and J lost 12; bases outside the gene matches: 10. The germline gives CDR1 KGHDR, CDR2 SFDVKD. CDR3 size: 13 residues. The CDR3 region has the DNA TGTGCCACCAGTAGGGCAGGACAGGAGGTCCAGCATTTT. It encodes CATSRAGQEVQHF.

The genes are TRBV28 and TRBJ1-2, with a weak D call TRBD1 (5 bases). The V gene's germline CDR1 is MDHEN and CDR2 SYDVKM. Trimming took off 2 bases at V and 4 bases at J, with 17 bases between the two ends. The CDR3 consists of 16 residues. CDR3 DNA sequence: TGTGCCAGCAGTTTAGGCGTCCGGGGAGGGGTCTATGGCTACACCTTC. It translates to CASSLGVRGGVYGYTF.